Below are 10 T cell receptor beta chains sequenced from a single sample in a study of cytomegalovirus exposure and HLA in healthy donors. PCR amplification relied on 60 Vbeta primers (plus 13 Jbeta primers). Generated by immunoSEQ multiplex PCR, the TCRdb table keeps only in-frame clones and is missing some. Counted here are 200,000 to 250,000 clones, almost 80% occurring once; the ten biggest clones make up approximately 3.9%. The sequencing input was PBMCs. These receptor sequences come from a male donor in good health and CMV-seronegative.

This clone was detected once. The rearrangement links TRBV7-6 to TRBJ1-1, with D tentatively TRBD1 (5 bases). Germline CDR1 SGHVS, CDR2 FNYEAQ. The CDR3 runs to 13 residues. The V gene lost 6 bases and the J gene lost 11 bases, with 19 bases spanning the gap. CDR3 nucleotides: TGTGCCAGCAGTCGAGGACGAGGGGCGGGGGCTTTCTTT. It translates to CASSRGRGAGAFF.

Here the CDR3 reads CASSALAGTGVLTGELFF. As DNA, the CDR3 is TGTGCCAGCAGTGCCCTCGCCGGGACAGGGGTGTTGACCGGGGAGCTGTTTTTT. The chain recombines TRBV6-1 with TRBJ2-2, with TRBD1 matching over 10 bases. This CDR3 is built from 18 residues. Per germline, CDR1 MNHNS and CDR2 SASEGT. After removal of 4 bases from V and 5 bases from J, the junction contained 13 bases not matched to a gene.

The chain recombines TRBV5-1 with TRBJ1-5, with 11 bases aligning to TRBD1. CDR3 length equals 16 residues. The germline V gene encodes CDR1 SGHRS and CDR2 YFSETQ. With V trimmed by 2 bases and J by 7 bases, 8 bases remained unmatched. The CDR3 nucleotides read TGCGCCAGCAGCTTAGGGACAGGGGGTCTCGGCCAGCCCCAGCATTTT. It encodes CASSLGTGGLGQPQHF. Drawing the rest from reference TRBV5-1 and TRBJ1-5, the complete variable domain is KAGVTQTPRYLIKTRGQQVTLSCSPISGHRSVSWYQQTPGQGLQFLFEYFSETQRNKGNFPGRFSGRQFSNSRSEMNVSTLELGDSALYLCASSLGTGGLGQPQHFGDGTRLSIL.

This chain uses TRBV6-5 with TRBJ1-1; D not resolved. The germline gives CDR1 MNHEY, CDR2 SVGAGI. This CDR3 has 16 amino acids. V was shortened by 2 bases and J by 1 base, with 14 bases between the two germline ends. The CDR3 loop is CASSYGSNPRNTEAFF. The CDR3 DNA reads as TGTGCCAGCAGTTACGGCTCCAACCCTCGGAACACTGAAGCTTTCTTT.

The chain combines TRBV7-8 with TRBJ2-3; TRBD2 agrees at 9 bases. The germline V gene has CDR1 SGHVS and CDR2 FQNEAQ. J lost 5 bases, V lost 5 bases, and 11 bases had no gene match. CDR3 length: 16 residues. The CDR3 DNA sequence: TGTGCCAGCAGCGAGCCGGCGGGAGGGCCAGGAGATACGCAGTATTTT. Its protein is CASSEPAGGPGDTQYF.

There are a few counts of this clone. The genes are TRBV5-6 and TRBJ2-7; D is possibly TRBD1 (5 bases). Germline CDR1 is SGHDT and CDR2 is YYEEEE. This CDR3 has 14 residues. V lost 3 bases to trimming and J lost 3 bases, with 13 bases between them. The CDR3 bases are TGTGCCAGCAGCTCGACCAGGGATTTCTACGAGCAGTACTTC. Translated, it gives CASSSTRDFYEQYF.

Concerning this clone: Relative to the germline gene, one junction end is altered; a read error may explain this. The chain employs TRBV7-9 and TRBJ2-7; 8 bases line up with TRBD2. Germline V gene data show CDR1 as SEHNR and CDR2 as FQNEAQ (reference sequence). The CDR3 runs 14 residues. This CDR3 is CSSSLRGLGDEQYF. CDR3 sequence (DNA): TGTTCCAGCAGCTTACGGGGACTAGGGGACGAGCAGTACTTC.

This chain joins TRBV7-3 and TRBJ1-5; D is ambiguous. The length of the CDR3 is 13 residues. Germline CDR1 SGHTA, CDR2 FQGTGA. The V and J ends lost 3 bases and 3 bases respectively, with 6 bases between them. In DNA, the CDR3 is TGTGCCAGCAGCTTTTTAATCAATCAGCCCCAGCATTTT. Translating it yields CASSFLINQPQHF. Full variable domain (missing parts from reference TRBV7-3 and TRBJ1-5): GAGVSQTPSNKVTEKGKYVELRCDPISGHTALYWYRQSLGQGPEFLIYFQGTGAADDSGLPNDRFFAVRPEGSVSTLKIQRTERGDSAVYLCASSFLINQPQHFGDGTRLSIL.

The V gene is TRBV9, the J gene TRBJ1-6; D not certain. The germline CDR1 and CDR2 sequences are SGDLS and YYNGEE. This CDR3 is 17 amino acids long. With 0 bases removed from V and 0 bases from J, the gap between germline ends came to 10 bases. In nucleotides, the CDR3 is TGTGCCAGCAGCGTAGCTAAAGGGAGCTCCTATAATTCACCCCTCCACTTT. This translates into CASSVAKGSSYNSPLHF.

This rearrangement joins TRBV28 to TRBJ2-7; TRBD1 is a possible D gene (7 bases). Germline CDR1 reads MDHEN; CDR2 reads SYDVKM. There are 14 residues in the CDR3. Trimming removed 3 bases from V and 4 bases from J, with 13 bases in between. The CDR3 is CASSLPQGTYEQYF. The CDR3 nucleotides read TGTGCCAGCAGTTTGCCACAGGGGACTTACGAGCAGTACTTC.